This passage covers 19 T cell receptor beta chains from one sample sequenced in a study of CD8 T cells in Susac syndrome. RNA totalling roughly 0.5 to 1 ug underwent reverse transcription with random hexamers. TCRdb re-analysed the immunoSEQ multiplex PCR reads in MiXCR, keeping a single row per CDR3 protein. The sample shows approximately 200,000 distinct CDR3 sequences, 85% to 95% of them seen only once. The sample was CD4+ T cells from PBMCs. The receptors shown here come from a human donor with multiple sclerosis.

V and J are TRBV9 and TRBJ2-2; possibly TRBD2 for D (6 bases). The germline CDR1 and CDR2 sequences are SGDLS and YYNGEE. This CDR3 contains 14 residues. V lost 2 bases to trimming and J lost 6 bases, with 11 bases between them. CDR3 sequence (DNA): TGTGCCAGCAGCGTGTACCCGGGGGCCGGGGAGCTGTTTTTT. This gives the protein CASSVYPGAGELFF.

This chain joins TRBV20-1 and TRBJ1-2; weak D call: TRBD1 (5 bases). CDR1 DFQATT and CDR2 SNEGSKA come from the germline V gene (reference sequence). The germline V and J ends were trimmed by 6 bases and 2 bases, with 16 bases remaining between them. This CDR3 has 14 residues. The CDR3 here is CSARRAPGNYGYTF. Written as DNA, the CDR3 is TGCAGTGCCAGAAGAGCCCCAGGGAACTATGGCTACACCTTC.

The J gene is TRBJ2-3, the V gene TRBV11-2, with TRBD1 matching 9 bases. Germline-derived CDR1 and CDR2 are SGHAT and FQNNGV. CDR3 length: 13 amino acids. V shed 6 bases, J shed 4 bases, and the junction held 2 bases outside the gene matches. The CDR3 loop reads CASRRTGADTQYF. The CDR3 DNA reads TGTGCCAGCAGGAGGACAGGGGCAGATACGCAGTATTTT.

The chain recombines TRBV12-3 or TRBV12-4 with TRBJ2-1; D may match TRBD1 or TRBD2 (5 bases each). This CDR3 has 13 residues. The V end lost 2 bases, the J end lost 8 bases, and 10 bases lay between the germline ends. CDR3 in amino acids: CASSLWGTHEQFF. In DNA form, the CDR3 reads TGTGCCAGCAGTTTATGGGGGACGCATGAGCAGTTCTTC.

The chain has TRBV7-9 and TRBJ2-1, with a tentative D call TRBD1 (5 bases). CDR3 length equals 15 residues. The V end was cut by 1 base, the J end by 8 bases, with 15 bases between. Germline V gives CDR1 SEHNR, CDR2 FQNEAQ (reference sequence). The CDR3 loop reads CASSLGGAAGDEQFF. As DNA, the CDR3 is TGTGCCAGCAGCTTAGGTGGGGCCGCCGGAGATGAGCAGTTCTTC. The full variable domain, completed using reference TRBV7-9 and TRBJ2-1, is DTGVSQNPRHKITKRGQNVTFRCDPISEHNRLYWYRQTLGQGPEFLTYFQNEAQLEKSRLLSDRFSAERPKGSFSTLEIQRTEQGDSAMYLCASSLGGAAGDEQFFGPGTRLTVL.

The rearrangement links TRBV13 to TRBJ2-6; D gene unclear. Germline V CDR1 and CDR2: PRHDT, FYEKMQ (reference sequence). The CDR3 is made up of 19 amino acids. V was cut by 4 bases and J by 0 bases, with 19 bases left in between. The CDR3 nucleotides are TGTGCCAGCAGCTCTGCACGGGCTCCCCTACGCTCTGGGGCCAACGTCCTGACTTTC. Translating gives CASSSARAPLRSGANVLTF.

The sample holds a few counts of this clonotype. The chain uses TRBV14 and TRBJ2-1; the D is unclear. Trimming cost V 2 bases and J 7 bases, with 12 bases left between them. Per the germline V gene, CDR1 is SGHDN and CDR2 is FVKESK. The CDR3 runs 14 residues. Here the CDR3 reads CASSQLFLGNEQFF. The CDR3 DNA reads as TGTGCCAGCAGCCAATTGTTTTTGGGGAATGAGCAGTTCTTC.

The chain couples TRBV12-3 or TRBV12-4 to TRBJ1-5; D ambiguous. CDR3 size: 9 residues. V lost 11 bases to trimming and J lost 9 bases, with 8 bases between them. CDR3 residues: CAPFWPQHF. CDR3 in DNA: TGTGCCCCCTTCTGGCCCCAGCATTTT.

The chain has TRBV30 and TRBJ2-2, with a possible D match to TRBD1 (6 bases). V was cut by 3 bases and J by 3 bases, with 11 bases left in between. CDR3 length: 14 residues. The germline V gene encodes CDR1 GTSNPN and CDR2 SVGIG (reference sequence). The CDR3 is CAWRGDKYTGELFF. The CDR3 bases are TGTGCCTGGAGGGGGGACAAATACACCGGGGAGCTGTTTTTT.

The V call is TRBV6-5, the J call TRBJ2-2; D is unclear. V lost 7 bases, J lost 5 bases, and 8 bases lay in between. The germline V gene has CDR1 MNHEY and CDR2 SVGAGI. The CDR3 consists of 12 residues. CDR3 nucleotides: TGTGCCAGCAATTCGTGGACCGGGGAGCTGTTTTTT. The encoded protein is CASNSWTGELFF.

This CDR3 is CASSSRDRDKQETQYF. CDR3 bases: TGTGCCAGCAGTTCCAGGGACAGGGACAAACAAGAGACCCAGTACTTC. The rearrangement uses TRBV28 and TRBJ2-5, with 9 bases lining up with TRBD1. The CDR3 is 16 residues long. V dropped 4 bases and J dropped 2; count of bases not matched to a gene: 8. From germline, CDR1 is MDHEN and CDR2 SYDVKM.

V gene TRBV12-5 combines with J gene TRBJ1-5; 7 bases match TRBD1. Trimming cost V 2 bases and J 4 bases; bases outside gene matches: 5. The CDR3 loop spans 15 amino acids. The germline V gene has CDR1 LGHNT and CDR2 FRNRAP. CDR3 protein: CASGLPGQTNQPQHF. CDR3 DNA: TGTGCTAGTGGTTTGCCGGGACAGACAAATCAGCCCCAGCATTTT. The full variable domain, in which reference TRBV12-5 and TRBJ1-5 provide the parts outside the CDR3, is DARVTQTPRHKVTEMGQEVTMRCQPILGHNTVFWYRQTMMQGLELLAYFRNRAPLDDSGMPKDRFSAEMPDATLATLKIQPSEPRDSAVYFCASGLPGQTNQPQHFGDGTRLSIL.

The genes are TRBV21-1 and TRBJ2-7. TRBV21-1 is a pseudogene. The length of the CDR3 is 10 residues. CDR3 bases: TGTGCCAGCAGCAAAGGAGAAGTAGACGTC. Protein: CASSKGEVDV.

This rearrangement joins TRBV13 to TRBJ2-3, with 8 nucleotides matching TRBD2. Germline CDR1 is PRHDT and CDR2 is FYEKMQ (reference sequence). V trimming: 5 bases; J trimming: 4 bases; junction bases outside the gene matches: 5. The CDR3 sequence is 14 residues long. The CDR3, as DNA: TGTGCCAGCAGCAAAGCGGGAGTTTCAGATACGCAGTATTTT. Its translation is CASSKAGVSDTQYF.

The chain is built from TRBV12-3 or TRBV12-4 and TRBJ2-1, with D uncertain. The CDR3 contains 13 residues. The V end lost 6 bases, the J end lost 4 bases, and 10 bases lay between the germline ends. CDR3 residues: CASRSSPYNEQFF. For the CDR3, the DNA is TGTGCCAGCAGGTCGAGTCCTTACAATGAGCAGTTCTTC.

CDR3: CASSSDSTDYGYTF. CDR3 sequence (DNA): TGCGCCAGCAGCTCGGATTCAACGGACTATGGCTACACCTTC. The rearrangement links TRBV5-1 to TRBJ1-2; no firm D call. V dropped 3 bases and J dropped 3 bases, with 12 bases sitting between them. CDR1 is SGHRS and CDR2 is YFSETQ in the germline V gene. The CDR3 length is 14 residues.

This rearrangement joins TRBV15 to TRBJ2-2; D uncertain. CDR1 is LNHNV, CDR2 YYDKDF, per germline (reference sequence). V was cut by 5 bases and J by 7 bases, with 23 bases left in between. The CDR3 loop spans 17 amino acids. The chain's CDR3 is CATSPLGGSYVLGELFF. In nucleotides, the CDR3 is TGTGCCACCAGCCCGTTGGGCGGCAGTTACGTTCTCGGGGAGCTGTTTTTT.

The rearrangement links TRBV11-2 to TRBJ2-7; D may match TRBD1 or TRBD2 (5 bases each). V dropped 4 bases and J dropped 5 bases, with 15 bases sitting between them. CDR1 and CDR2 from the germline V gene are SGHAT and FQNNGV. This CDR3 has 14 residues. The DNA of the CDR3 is TGTGCCAGCAGCTCTCAGGGAGTTTACGACGAGCAGTACTTC. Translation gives CASSSQGVYDEQYF.

CDR3 loop: CASSQGDTEAFF. CDR3 DNA sequence: TGTGCCAGCAGCCAAGGGGACACTGAAGCTTTCTTT. V and J are TRBV3-1 and TRBJ1-1; no clear D. Trimming took 1 base from V and 3 from J, leaving 3 bases between them. Germline assignment: CDR1 LGHDT and CDR2 YNNKEL (reference sequence). The CDR3 runs 12 residues.